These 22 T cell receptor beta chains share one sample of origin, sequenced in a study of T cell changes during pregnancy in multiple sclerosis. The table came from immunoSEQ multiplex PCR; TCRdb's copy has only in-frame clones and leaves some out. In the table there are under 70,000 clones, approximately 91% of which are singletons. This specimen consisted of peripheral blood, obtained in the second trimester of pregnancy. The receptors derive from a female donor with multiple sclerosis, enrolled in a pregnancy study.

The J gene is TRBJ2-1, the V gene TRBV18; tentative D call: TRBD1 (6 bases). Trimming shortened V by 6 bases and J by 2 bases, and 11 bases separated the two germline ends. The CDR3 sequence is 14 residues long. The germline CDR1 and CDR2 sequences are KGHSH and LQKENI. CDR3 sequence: CASSWDTAYNEQFF. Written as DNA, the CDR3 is TGTGCCAGCTCTTGGGACACGGCCTACAATGAGCAGTTCTTC.

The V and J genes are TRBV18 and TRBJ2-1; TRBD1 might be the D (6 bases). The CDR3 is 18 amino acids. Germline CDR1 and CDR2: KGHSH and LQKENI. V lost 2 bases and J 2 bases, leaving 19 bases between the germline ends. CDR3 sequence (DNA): TGTGCCAGCTCACCAATGCTGGGTAGGCAGGGGACCTACAATGAGCAGTTCTTC. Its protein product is CASSPMLGRQGTYNEQFF.

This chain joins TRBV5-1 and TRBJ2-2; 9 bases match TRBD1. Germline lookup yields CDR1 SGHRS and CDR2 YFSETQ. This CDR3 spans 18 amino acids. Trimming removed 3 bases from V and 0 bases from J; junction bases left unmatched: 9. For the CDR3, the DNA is TGCGCCAGCAGCTCCCAGCCGGGACAGGGCTCGAACACCGGGGAGCTGTTTTTT. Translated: CASSSQPGQGSNTGELFF. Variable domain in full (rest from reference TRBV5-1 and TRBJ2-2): KAGVTQTPRYLIKTRGQQVTLSCSPISGHRSVSWYQQTPGQGLQFLFEYFSETQRNKGNFPGRFSGRQFSNSRSEMNVSTLELGDSALYLCASSSQPGQGSNTGELFFGEGSRLTVL.

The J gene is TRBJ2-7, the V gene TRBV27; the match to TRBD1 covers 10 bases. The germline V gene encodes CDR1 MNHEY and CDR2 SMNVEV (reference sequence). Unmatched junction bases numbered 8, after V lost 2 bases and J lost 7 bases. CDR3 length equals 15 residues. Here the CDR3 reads CASSLDGQGGLEQYF. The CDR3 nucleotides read TGTGCCAGCAGTTTAGACGGACAGGGGGGACTGGAGCAGTACTTC.

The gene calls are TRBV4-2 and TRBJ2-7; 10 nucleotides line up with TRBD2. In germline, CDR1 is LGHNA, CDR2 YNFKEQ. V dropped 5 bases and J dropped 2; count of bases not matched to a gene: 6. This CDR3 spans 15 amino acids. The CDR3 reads CASSDGLAATYEQYF. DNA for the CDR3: TGTGCCAGCAGCGACGGACTAGCGGCAACCTACGAGCAGTACTTC.

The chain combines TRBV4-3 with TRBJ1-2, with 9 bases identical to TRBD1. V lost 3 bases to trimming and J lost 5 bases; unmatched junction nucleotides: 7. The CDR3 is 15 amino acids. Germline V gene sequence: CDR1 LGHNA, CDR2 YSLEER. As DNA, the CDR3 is TGCGCCAGCAGCCAGGCGCGGGGACAGGGATATGGCTACACCTTC. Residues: CASSQARGQGYGYTF.

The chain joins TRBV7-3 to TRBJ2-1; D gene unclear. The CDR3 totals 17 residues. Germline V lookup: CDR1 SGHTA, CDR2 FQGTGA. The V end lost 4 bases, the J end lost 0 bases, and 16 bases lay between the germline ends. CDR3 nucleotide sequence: TGTGCCAGCAGCTCCCCCCCGACCTCTAGCTCCTACAATGAGCAGTTCTTC. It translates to CASSSPPTSSSYNEQFF.

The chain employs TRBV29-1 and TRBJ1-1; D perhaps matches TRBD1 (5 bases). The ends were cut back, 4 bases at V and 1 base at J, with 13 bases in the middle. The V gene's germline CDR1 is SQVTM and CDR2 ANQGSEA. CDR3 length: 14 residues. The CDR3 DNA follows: TGCAGCGTTGTAAGGGGTATGAGGAACACTGAAGCTTTCTTT. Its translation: CSVVRGMRNTEAFF.

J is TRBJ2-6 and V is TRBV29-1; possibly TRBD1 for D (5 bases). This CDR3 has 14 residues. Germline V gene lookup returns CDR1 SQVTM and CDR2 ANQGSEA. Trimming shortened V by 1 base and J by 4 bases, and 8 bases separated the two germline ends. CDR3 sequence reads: CSVEAGNGANVLTF. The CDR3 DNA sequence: TGCAGCGTTGAAGCAGGGAACGGGGCCAACGTCCTGACTTTC.

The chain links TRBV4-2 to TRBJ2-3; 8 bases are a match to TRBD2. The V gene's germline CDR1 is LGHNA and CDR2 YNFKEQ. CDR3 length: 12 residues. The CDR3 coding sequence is TGTGCTGTGCGGGGGGCCACAGATACGCAGTATTTT. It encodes CAVRGATDTQYF.

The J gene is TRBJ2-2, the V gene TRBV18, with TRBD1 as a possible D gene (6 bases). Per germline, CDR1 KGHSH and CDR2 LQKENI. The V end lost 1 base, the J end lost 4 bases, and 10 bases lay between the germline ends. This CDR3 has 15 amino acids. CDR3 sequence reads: CASSPQGTTTGELFF. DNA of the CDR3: TGTGCCAGCTCACCACAGGGGACAACCACCGGGGAGCTGTTTTTT.

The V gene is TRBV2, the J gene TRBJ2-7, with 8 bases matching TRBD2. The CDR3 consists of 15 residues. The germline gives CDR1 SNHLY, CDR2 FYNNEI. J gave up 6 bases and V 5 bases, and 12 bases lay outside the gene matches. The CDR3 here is CASSTHRGGPSEQYF. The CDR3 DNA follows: TGTGCCAGCAGTACCCATCGGGGGGGCCCCTCCGAGCAGTACTTC.

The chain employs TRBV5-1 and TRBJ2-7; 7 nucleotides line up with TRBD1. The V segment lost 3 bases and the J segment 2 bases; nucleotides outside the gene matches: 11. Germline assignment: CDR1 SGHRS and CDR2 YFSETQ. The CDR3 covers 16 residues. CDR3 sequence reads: CASSSMPYQGAYEQYF. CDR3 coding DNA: TGCGCCAGCAGCTCGATGCCTTACCAGGGGGCCTACGAGCAGTACTTC.

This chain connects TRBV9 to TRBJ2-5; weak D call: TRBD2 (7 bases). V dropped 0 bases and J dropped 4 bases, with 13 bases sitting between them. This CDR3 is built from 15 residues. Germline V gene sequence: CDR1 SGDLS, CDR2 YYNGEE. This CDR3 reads CASSVGGGLGETQYF. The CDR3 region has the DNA TGTGCCAGCAGCGTAGGGGGGGGGCTTGGAGAGACCCAGTACTTC.

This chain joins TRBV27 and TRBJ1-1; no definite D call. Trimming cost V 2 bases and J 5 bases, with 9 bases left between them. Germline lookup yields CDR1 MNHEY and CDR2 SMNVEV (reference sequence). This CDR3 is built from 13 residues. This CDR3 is CASSLAGWTEAFF. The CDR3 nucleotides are TGTGCCAGCAGTTTAGCAGGTTGGACTGAAGCTTTCTTT.

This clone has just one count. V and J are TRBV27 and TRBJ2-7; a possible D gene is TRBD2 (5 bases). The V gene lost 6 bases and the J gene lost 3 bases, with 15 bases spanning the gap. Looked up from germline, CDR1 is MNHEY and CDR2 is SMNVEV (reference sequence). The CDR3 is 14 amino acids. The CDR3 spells CASSHNRGVYEQYF. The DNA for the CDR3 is TGTGCCAGCAGCCATAATCGGGGAGTCTACGAGCAGTACTTC.

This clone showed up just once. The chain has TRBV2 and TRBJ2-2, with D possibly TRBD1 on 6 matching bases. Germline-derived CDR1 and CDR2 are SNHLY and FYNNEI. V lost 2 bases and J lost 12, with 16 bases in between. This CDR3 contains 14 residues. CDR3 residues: CASSETGFFDKLFF. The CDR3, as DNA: TGTGCCAGCAGTGAAACAGGGTTCTTTGATAAGCTGTTTTTT.

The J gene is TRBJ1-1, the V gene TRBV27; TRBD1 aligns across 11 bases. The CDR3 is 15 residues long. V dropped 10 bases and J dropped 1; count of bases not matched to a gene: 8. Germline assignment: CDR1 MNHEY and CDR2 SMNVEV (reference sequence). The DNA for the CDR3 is TGTGCCATCCTCAGGACAGGGGGCGAGAACACTGAAGCTTTCTTT. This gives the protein CAILRTGGENTEAFF.

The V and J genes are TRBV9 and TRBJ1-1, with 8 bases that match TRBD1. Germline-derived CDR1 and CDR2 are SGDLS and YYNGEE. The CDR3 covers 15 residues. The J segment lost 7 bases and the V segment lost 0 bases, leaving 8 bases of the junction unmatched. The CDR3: CASSVGEDRVNEAFF. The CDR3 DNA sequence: TGTGCCAGCAGCGTAGGTGAGGACAGGGTGAATGAAGCTTTCTTT.

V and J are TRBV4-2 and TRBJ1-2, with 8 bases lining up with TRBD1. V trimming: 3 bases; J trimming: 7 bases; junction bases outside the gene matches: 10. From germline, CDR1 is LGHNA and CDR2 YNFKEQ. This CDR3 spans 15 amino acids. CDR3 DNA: TGTGCCAGCAGCCATCTACAGGACAGGGTTCGTGGCTACACCTTC. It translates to CASSHLQDRVRGYTF.

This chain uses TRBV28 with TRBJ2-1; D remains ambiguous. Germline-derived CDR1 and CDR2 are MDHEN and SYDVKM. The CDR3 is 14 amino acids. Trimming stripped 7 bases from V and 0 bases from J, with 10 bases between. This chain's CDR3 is CASKEGVSYNEQFF. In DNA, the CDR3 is TGTGCCAGCAAGGAAGGAGTCTCCTACAATGAGCAGTTCTTC.

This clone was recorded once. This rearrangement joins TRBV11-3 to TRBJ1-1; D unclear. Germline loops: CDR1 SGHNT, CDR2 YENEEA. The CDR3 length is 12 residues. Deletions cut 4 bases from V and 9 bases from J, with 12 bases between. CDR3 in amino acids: CASSCRTVKAFF. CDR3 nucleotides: TGTGCCAGCAGCTGCCGCACAGTTAAAGCTTTCTTT.